The following is a T cell receptor (beta chain) sequence with its context. Authors' processing steps: Nucleated cell number was recorded as an estimate derived from reference gene primer amplification. Profiling relied on immunoSEQ multiplex PCR, and the TCRdb table lists in-frame clones only, not all of them. The V and J calls and clone size are taken from that table; D and trimming were inferred from the DNA. Of about 110,000 clones detected, approximately 85% appear once; the ten largest clones hold just over 5.5%. CDR1 and CDR2 (germline): GTSNPN, SVGIG (reference sequence). Losses at the gene ends were 5 bases for V and 2 bases for J; bases not matched to a gene: 5. The CDR3 has 14 residues. The data were obtained in a study of blood T cell repertoires in COVID-19. As for the study in general: In each case, the material was cDNA or gDNA derived from T cells, B-cell-depleted T cells, or PBMCs.

Sequences were obtained from peripheral blood. The J gene is TRBJ2-3, the V gene TRBV30; 9 bases line up with TRBD2. This receptor was taken from a woman aged 60-75 years with COVID-19, enrolled during active disease. The CDR3 loop reads CAWGAGGYTDTQYF. Written as DNA, the CDR3 is TGTGCCTGGGGAGCGGGGGGTTACACAGATACGCAGTATTTT.